The clone carrying this T cell receptor (beta chain) was seen a handful of times. Its antigen is not known. The data were obtained in a study of T cell repertoires in cytomegalovirus infection. CDR1 is SGHAT, CDR2 FQNNGV, per germline. The germline V and J ends were trimmed by 5 bases and 1 base, with 10 bases remaining between them. This CDR3 spans 14 amino acids. Study-level results: Of the TCR beta families, the public ones yielded a cumulative frequency that identified carriers of CMV plus the relevant HLA. The response measured ex vivo was dominated by TCR beta clonotypes (HLA-C-restricted and CMV-specific).

TCRdb itself ran the reads through MiXCR, one entry per CDR3 protein. The top ten hold 3.5% to 4.5% of the sample, which has roughly 300,000 distinct CDR3 sequences, 8% to 9.5% seen once. The chain recombines TRBV11-2 with TRBJ2-3; no definite D call. The sequence derives from a human donor in good health (CMV status not recorded). Some clones in this sample may be carry-over from other donors' samples. The sample consisted of PBMCs. CDR3 coding DNA: TGTGCCAGCAGCCAGGCTGGACGCACAGATACGCAGTATTTT. Encoded protein: CASSQAGRTDTQYF.